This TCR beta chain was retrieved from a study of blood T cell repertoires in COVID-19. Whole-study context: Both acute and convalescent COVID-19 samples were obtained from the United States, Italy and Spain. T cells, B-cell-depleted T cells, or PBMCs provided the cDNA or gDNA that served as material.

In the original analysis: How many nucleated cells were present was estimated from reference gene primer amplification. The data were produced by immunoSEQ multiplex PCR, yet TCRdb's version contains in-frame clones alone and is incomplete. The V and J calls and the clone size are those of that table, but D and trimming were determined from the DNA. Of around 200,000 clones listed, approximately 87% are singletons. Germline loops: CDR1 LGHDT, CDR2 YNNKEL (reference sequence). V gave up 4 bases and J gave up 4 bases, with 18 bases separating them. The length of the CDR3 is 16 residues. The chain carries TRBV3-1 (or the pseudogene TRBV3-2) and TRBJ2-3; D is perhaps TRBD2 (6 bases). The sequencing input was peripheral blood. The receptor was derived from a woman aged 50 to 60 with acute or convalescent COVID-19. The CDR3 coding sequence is TGTGCCAGCAGCCCCGGGACTTACCTTAGGGCAGATACGCAGTATTTT. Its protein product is CASSPGTYLRADTQYF.